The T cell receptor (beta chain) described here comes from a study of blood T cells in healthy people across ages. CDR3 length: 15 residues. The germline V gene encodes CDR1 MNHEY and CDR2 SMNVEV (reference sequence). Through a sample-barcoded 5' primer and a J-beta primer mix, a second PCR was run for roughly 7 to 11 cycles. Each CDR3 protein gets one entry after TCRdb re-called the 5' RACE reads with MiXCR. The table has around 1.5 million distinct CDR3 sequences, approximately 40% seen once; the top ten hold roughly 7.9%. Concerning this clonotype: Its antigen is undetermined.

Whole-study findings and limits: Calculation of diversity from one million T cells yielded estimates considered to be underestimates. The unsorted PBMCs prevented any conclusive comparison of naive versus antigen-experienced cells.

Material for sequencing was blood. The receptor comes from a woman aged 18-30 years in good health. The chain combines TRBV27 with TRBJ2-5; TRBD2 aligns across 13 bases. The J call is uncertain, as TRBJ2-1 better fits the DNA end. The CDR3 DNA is TGTGCCAGCAGACTAGCGGGAGGGTTTCAAGAGACCCAGTTCTTC. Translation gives CASRLAGGFQETQFF.